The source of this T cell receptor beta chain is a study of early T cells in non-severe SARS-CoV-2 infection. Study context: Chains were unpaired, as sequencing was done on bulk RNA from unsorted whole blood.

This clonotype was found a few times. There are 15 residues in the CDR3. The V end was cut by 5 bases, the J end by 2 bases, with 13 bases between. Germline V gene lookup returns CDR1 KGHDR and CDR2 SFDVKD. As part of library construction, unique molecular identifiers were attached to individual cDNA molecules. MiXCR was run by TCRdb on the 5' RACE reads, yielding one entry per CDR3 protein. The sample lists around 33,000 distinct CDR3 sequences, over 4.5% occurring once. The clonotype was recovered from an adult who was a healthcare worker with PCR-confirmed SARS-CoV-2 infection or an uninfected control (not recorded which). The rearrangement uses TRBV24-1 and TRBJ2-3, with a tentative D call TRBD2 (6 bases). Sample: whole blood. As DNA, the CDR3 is TGTGCCACCAGTGGGGCTCAGCGGGCCACAGATACGCAGTATTTT. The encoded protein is CATSGAQRATDTQYF.